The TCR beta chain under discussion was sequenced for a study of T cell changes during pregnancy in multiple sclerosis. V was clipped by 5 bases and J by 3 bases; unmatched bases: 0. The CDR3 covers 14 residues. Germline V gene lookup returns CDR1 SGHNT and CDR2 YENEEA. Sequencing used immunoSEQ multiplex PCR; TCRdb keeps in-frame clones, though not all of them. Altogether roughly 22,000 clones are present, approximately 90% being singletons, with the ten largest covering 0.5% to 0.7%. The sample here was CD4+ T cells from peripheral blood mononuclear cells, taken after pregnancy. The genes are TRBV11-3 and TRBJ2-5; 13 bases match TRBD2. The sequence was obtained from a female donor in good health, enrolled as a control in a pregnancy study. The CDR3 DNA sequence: TGTGCCAGCAGCGGGACTAGCGGGAAAGAGACCCAGTACTTC. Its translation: CASSGTSGKETQYF.